Each of the 20 T cell receptor beta chains below was sequenced from the same sample in a study of tumor-infiltrating lymphocytes in primary liver carcinoma. cDNA specific to TCR beta was made from 450 to 500 ng of total RNA, with a constant-region primer employed for priming. Sequencing libraries for TCR beta derived from three nested multiplex PCR rounds that used slightly modified ARM-PCR. A C-beta reverse primer and TRBV1-TRBV30 forward primers served in each of the first two PCR rounds, at about 10 cycles apiece. TCRdb fed the multiplex PCR reads into MiXCR, producing one record per CDR3 protein. This sample carries more than 150,000 distinct CDR3 sequences, over 45% of them seen once, and the ten largest clones take around 74%. Researchers drew blood RNA from unsorted whole blood and extracted germline DNA as well. The sequenced material came from peripheral blood. Receptors were obtained from a man aged 35 to 55 with primary liver carcinoma and hepatitis B virus infection.

This rearrangement joins TRBV29-1 to TRBJ2-7, with D possibly matching TRBD2 (6 bases). CDR3 length equals 16 residues. V shed 6 bases and J shed 0 bases, with 21 bases lying between them. CDR1 and CDR2 from the germline V gene are SQVTM and ANQGSEA. The CDR3 sequence: CSVVLLLAFSSYEQYF. CDR3 coding DNA: TGCAGCGTAGTTCTCCTGCTAGCGTTTAGCTCCTACGAGCAGTACTTC.

V usage is TRBV6-6 and J usage is TRBJ2-7, with no clear D. With 7 bases removed from V and 1 base from J, the gap between germline ends came to 11 bases. Germline V lookup: CDR1 MNHNY, CDR2 SVGAGI (reference sequence). The length of the CDR3 is 13 residues. In DNA, the CDR3 is TGTGCCAGCATGTGGGAACAGTCCTACGAGCAGTACTTC. It yields the protein CASMWEQSYEQYF.

Of note for this clonotype: A much larger clone lies a single base off, so this may be a read error. The V call is TRBV11-2, the J call TRBJ2-2; D is perhaps TRBD1 or TRBD2 (5 bases each). CDR1 is SGHAT, CDR2 FQNNGV, per germline. This CDR3 spans 15 amino acids. The CDR3: CTSHTPGALAGELFF. The DNA of the CDR3 is TGTACCAGCCACACCCCCGGGGCCTTAGCCGGGGAGCTGTTTTTT.

This clonotype was detected only a few times. One end of the junction does not line up with germline, which may come from a read error. J is TRBJ2-7 and V is TRBV29-1; TRBD1 aligns across 12 bases. Germline CDR1 SQVTM, CDR2 ANQGSEA. The CDR3 runs to 16 residues. CDR3 loop: CSVQPGQGASWDERYF. For the CDR3, the DNA is TGCAGCGTCCAACCGGGACAGGGGGCCTCTTGGGACGAGCGGTACTTC.

As concerns this clonotype: The germline gene is not matched at one end of the junction; a read error may be the cause. The V call is TRBV11-2, the J call TRBJ2-7; D is undetermined. Germline V CDR1 and CDR2: SGHAT, FQNNGV. CDR3 length: 8 residues. The CDR3 DNA follows: TGTGCCAGCTGCTACAACGGCTTC. As protein: CASCYNGF.

Of note for this clonotype: One end of the junction fails to match germline, which may point to a read error. J is TRBJ2-1 and V is TRBV11-3, with D hard to call. There are 13 residues in the CDR3. Germline lookup yields CDR1 SGHNT and CDR2 YENEEA. CDR3 sequence reads: CSSSSRVDNEQFF. The CDR3, as DNA: TGTTCCAGCAGCTCAAGGGTAGACAATGAGCAGTTCTTT.

The rearrangement uses TRBV5-6 and TRBJ2-7; unclear D gene. This CDR3 contains 11 residues. Trimming left V 1 base short and J 6 bases short, with 5 bases between. Germline V lookup: CDR1 SGHDT, CDR2 YYEEEE. CDR3: CASSLTSEQYF. CDR3 bases: TGTGCCAGCAGCTTGACCAGCGAGCAGTACTTC.

The gene calls are TRBV7-9 and TRBJ2-1; D gene uncertain. The germline V and J ends were trimmed by 8 bases and 7 bases, with 18 bases remaining between them. CDR1 is SEHNR and CDR2 is FQNEAQ in the germline V gene (reference sequence). The CDR3 is 14 residues long. CDR3 protein: CASGPGRQWNEQFF. In DNA form, the CDR3 reads TGTGCCAGCGGTCCCGGGCGGCAGTGGAATGAGCAGTTCTTC.

The chain links TRBV6-1 to TRBJ2-7; D may match TRBD1 or TRBD2 (6 bases each). Germline V gene data show CDR1 as MNHNS and CDR2 as SASEGT. There are 15 residues in the CDR3. The ends were cut back, 10 bases at V and 3 bases at J, with 22 bases in the middle. The CDR3 spells CAIINRGQGIYEQYF. The CDR3, as DNA: TGTGCCATCATTAATCGGGGGCAAGGAATCTACGAGCAGTACTTC.

This chain connects TRBV6-5 to TRBJ2-1; 8 bases fit TRBD1. V lost 6 bases to trimming and J lost 8 bases; unmatched junction nucleotides: 9. Per the germline V gene, CDR1 is MNHEY and CDR2 is SVGAGI. The CDR3 is 14 residues long. The CDR3 bases are TGTGCCAGCAGCTATGATTACAGGGGGTATGAGCAGTTCTTC. It specifies CASSYDYRGYEQFF.

This rearrangement joins TRBV11-1 to TRBJ2-3; D remains ambiguous. Germline V gives CDR1 SGHAT, CDR2 FQDESV (reference sequence). The CDR3 consists of 12 residues. CDR3 amino acids: CDNSQSTDTQYF. In nucleotides, the CDR3 is TGTGACAACAGCCAGAGCACAGATACGCAGTATTTT.

The V call is TRBV6-5, the J call TRBJ2-2; 7 nucleotides line up with TRBD2. This CDR3 has 17 amino acids. Trimming removed 0 bases from V and 6 bases from J; junction bases left unmatched: 10. CDR1 is MNHEY and CDR2 is SVGAGI in the germline V gene. The CDR3 DNA follows: TGTGCCAGCAGTTACTCGAAGCCGGGGGGTGGGGCCGGGGAGCTGTTTTTT. It encodes CASSYSKPGGGAGELFF.

The genes are TRBV4-2 and TRBJ2-4; 9 bases align to TRBD1. The germline V gene has CDR1 LGHNA and CDR2 YNFKEQ. There are 15 residues in the CDR3. Losses at the gene ends were 6 bases for V and 6 bases for J; bases not matched to a gene: 9. CDR3 amino acids: CASRPDRGYGNIQYF. The CDR3 coding sequence is TGTGCCAGCAGACCGGACAGGGGATATGGAAACATTCAGTACTTC.

This clonotype was seen repeatedly, ten times or more. The chain links TRBV7-8 to TRBJ2-1; D is uncertain. The CDR3 length is 13 residues. Germline V gives CDR1 SGHVS, CDR2 FQNEAQ. The V end lost 4 bases, the J end lost 6 bases, and 10 bases lay between the germline ends. The CDR3 loop reads CASSSPVANEQFF. For the CDR3, the DNA is TGTGCCAGCAGCTCCCCCGTCGCCAATGAGCAGTTCTTC.

The CDR3 DNA sequence: TGCAGCGTCGCCAGGACTAGCGGTACGGATACCCAGTACTTC. Residues: CSVARTSGTDTQYF. V usage is TRBV29-1 and J usage is TRBJ2-5; 10 bases fit TRBD2. V lost 6 bases, J lost 8 bases, and 12 bases stayed unmatched. CDR3 length: 14 residues. Germline V gene sequence: CDR1 SQVTM, CDR2 ANQGSEA.

This clonotype was seen more than once but under ten times. The genes are TRBV6-1 and TRBJ2-3, with 12 bases fitting TRBD2. The J segment lost 4 bases and the V segment lost 2 bases, leaving 1 base of the junction unmatched. This CDR3 contains 15 residues. Per the germline V gene, CDR1 is MNHNS and CDR2 is SASEGT. The chain's CDR3 is CASSELAGGPDTQYF. The CDR3, as DNA: TGTGCCAGCAGTGAACTAGCGGGAGGGCCAGATACGCAGTATTTT.

This clonotype is a singleton in its sample. The junction departs from germline at one end; a sequencing error may be responsible. V gene TRBV4-2 combines with J gene TRBJ2-7; 7 nucleotides line up with TRBD2. Germline CDR1 is LGHNA and CDR2 is YNFKEQ. The CDR3 has 13 amino acids. CDR3 DNA sequence: TGTGCCAGCAGACAAGGGCTAGCGGACGAGCAGTACTTC. Translation: CASRQGLADEQYF.

As for this clonotype: The conserved phenylalanine or tryptophan normally closing the CDR3 is absent here, so this likely arose from a read error. The chain has TRBV11-2 and TRBJ2-1; 7 bases match TRBD2. V gave up 0 bases and J gave up 4 bases; unmatched junction bases: 3. The CDR3 runs 15 residues. CDR1 and CDR2 (germline): SGHAT, FQNNGV. CDR3 amino acids: CASSLDSGSYNEQFS. CDR3 DNA: TGTGCCAGCAGCTTAGATAGCGGGTCTTACAATGAGCAGTTCTCC.

Concerning this clonotype: This may be a read error: a much more frequent sequence differs by one nucleotide. The genes are TRBV5-6 and TRBJ2-1; D ambiguous. The germline CDR1 and CDR2 sequences are SGHDT and YYEEEE. This CDR3 is 15 amino acids long. For the CDR3, the DNA is TGTGCCAGCAGCTTGGGGGAATACTCCTACAATGGGCAGTTCTTC. Residues: CASSLGEYSYNGQFF.

A word on this clonotype: One junction end disagrees with the germline gene, perhaps due to a read error. The chain couples TRBV11-2 to TRBJ2-1, with D maybe TRBD2 (5 bases). Germline V CDR1 and CDR2: SGHAT, FQNNGV. CDR3 length: 16 amino acids. CDR3 protein: CTSSPRTGNRGNEQFF. CDR3 in DNA: TGTACCAGCAGCCCCCGTACCGGGAATAGAGGCAATGAGCAGTTCTTC.